A single sample gave rise to the 3 T cell receptor beta chains below, sequenced in a study of T cell clonality in common variable immunodeficiency. TCRdb's table, derived via immunoSEQ multiplex PCR, lists solely in-frame clones and lacks some. Observed in the sample are around 55,000 clones, none of them singletons. What was sequenced was peripheral blood mononuclear cells. The receptor source for this set is a person aged 18 to 75 in good health.

This clone has a handful of counts. The observed sequence ends 3 residues before the CDR3 terminus, with the missing tail filled in from the germline J gene. The V and J genes are TRBV5-1 and TRBJ2-1, with a tentative D call TRBD2 (6 bases). From germline, CDR1 is SGHRS and CDR2 YFSETQ. V lost 2 bases to trimming and J lost 0 bases, with 9 bases between them. This CDR3 has 15 amino acids. The covered CDR3 bases are TGCGCCAGCAGCTTCGGGGGTAGCTCCTACAATGAG. Amino acid sequence: CASSFGGSSYNE. The entire CDR3 is CASSFGGSSYNEQFF.

This clone appeared many times. The CDR3 reads CASSLSTGTGVHQPQHF. The DNA read from the CDR3 is TGCGCCAGCAGCTTAAGCACCGGGACAGGGGTGCATCAGCCC. The chain employs TRBV5-1 and TRBJ1-5, with 10 positions matching TRBD1. The CDR3 end lies 3 residues beyond the end of the read and is filled in from the germline J gene. The V gene end was trimmed by 2 bases and the J gene end by 5 bases; junction bases not matched to a gene: 10. The germline V gene has CDR1 SGHRS and CDR2 YFSETQ. The CDR3 spans 17 residues.

This clone showed up many times. Read coverage stops 3 residues before the CDR3 terminus; the germline J gene supplies the remainder. This chain joins TRBV6-2 or TRBV6-3 and TRBJ2-1, with D possibly matching TRBD2 (5 bases). The V end lost 5 bases, the J end lost 4 bases, and 15 bases lay between the germline ends. CDR3 length: 15 residues. CDR1 and CDR2 (germline): MNHEY, SVGEGT. CDR3 bases read: TGTGCCAGCAGTCGTCGACTATCCCATTACAATGAG. Its protein product is CASSRRLSHYNE. The entire CDR3 sequence reads CASSRRLSHYNEQFF.